Listed below are T cell receptor beta chains from one sample, sequenced in a study of T cells after yellow fever vaccination. TCRdb independently ran MiXCR on the 5' RACE reads; one entry per CDR3 protein. The sample includes about 550,000 distinct CDR3 sequences, 15% to 20% seen only once; the top ten take roughly 13%. Source: PBMCs, taken 15 days after the yellow fever booster vaccination. Receptors were obtained from a man aged 25 to 40 who received the YFV17D yellow fever vaccine. Each CDR3 is given with its conserved first and last residue. A D gene is named only where the DNA matches it firmly. The listing skips clone size in some rows; elsewhere it reads once, few, many or a size class.

len,v_gene,j_gene,abundance,d_gene,CDR3nt,CDR3aa
17,TRBV18,TRBJ2-3,.,.,TGTGCCAGCTCACGGTTAGTGCGGGACGGGAGCACAGATACGCAGTATTTT,CASSRLVRDGSTDTQYF
13,TRBV20-1,TRBJ1-1,.,.,TGCAGTGCTTTTCAGGGAAAGGCGAATGAAGCTTTCTTT,CSAFQGKANEAFF
15,TRBV20-1,TRBJ1-5,.,TRBD1,TGCAGTGCTAGGGCCGGGGCAGGGGGTAGTCAGCCCCAGCATTTT,CSARAGAGGSQPQHF
13,TRBV7-8,TRBJ2-7,.,.,TGTGCCAGCAGCTTAACTGAAATCTACGAGCAGTACTTC,CASSLTEIYEQYF
17,TRBV4-3,TRBJ2-3,.,.,TGCGCCAGCAGCCAAGATCGTAGGGTGGGGGCCACAGATACGCAGTATTTT,CASSQDRRVGATDTQYF
12,TRBV12-3/TRBV12-4,TRBJ2-7,.,.,TGTGCCAGCAGTTCTCAGGGGAACGAGCAGTACTTC,CASSSQGNEQYF
17,TRBV15,TRBJ2-1,few,TRBD2,TGTGCCACCAGCACCTGGACTAGCGGGAGTGTATACAATGAGCAGTTCTTC,CATSTWTSGSVYNEQFF
14,TRBV7-9,TRBJ2-7,.,.,TGTGCCAGCAGCTCACCAACACTGCTTGGCGAGCAGTACTTC,CASSSPTLLGEQYF
16,TRBV5-1,TRBJ2-3,few,.,TGCGCCAGCAGCTCCTCCAAGCGGACCGGCACAGATACGCAGTATTTT,CASSSSKRTGTDTQYF
14,TRBV6-1,TRBJ1-4,once,.,TGTGCCAGCAGAAGGGACTACGGGCCTGAAAAACTGTTTTTT,CASRRDYGPEKLFF
15,TRBV7-8,TRBJ1-2,few,.,TGTGCCAGCACCCCCCAAACAGGTTCCGGCTATGGCTACACCTTC,CASTPQTGSGYGYTF
13,TRBV12-5,TRBJ1-1,.,.,TGTGCTAGTGGCTCCCGGGGGGGGGTGGAGGCTTTCTTT,CASGSRGGVEAFF
14,TRBV7-9,TRBJ2-7,.,.,TGTGCCAGCAGCCCCCCGATCGCCCCAGGCGAGCAGTACTTC,CASSPPIAPGEQYF
11,TRBV20-1,TRBJ2-1,.,.,TGCAGTGCCGAAACCTGGGGTGAGCAGTTCTTC,CSAETWGEQFF
15,TRBV9,TRBJ2-1,few,.,TGTGCCAGCAGCGTAGCTGGGTCGAACTACAATGAGCAGTTCTTC,CASSVAGSNYNEQFF
14,TRBV20-1,TRBJ2-2,.,.,TGCAGTGCTCCCAAACACAGGAACACCGGGGAGCTGTTTTTT,CSAPKHRNTGELFF
14,TRBV7-9,TRBJ2-7,.,.,TGTGCCAGCAGCTCTTCGCCGAAGACCTACGAGCAGTACTTC,CASSSSPKTYEQYF
15,TRBV9,TRBJ2-2,few,.,TGTGCCAGCAGCGTAAGCCCCGACTTCACCGGGGAGCTGTTTTTT,CASSVSPDFTGELFF
14,TRBV7-2,TRBJ2-5,.,.,TGTGCCAGCAGCTTAGTACTCTGGGGGGAGACCCAGTACTTC,CASSLVLWGETQYF
18,TRBV20-1,TRBJ2-5,few,TRBD2,TGCAGTGCTAGAGATATCCAGCGGGAGGGCCTGTGGGAAGAGACCCAGTACTTC,CSARDIQREGLWEETQYF
18,TRBV3-1,TRBJ2-5,.,.,TGTGCCAGCAGCCAAGACTGGGCTAGCGAGCCGTTCCAAGAGACCCAGTACTTC,CASSQDWASEPFQETQYF
16,TRBV6-1,TRBJ2-1,.,TRBD2,TGTGCCAGCAGTCAACACGGGGCTAGCGGATACAATGAGCAGTTCTTC,CASSQHGASGYNEQFF
14,TRBV20-1,TRBJ2-3,few,TRBD2,TGCAGTGCCGTAGCGGGAGCGGGTACAGATACGCAGTATTTT,CSAVAGAGTDTQYF
12,TRBV7-8,TRBJ2-1,.,.,TGTGCCAGCAGCTTACCCCTCTATGAGCAGTTCTTC,CASSLPLYEQFF
17,TRBV28,TRBJ2-2,.,TRBD1,TGTGCCAGCAGTGGGCGATTGGGGACAGGGGGCACCGGGGAGCTGTTTTTT,CASSGRLGTGGTGELFF
15,TRBV20-1,TRBJ2-5,.,TRBD1,TGCAGTGCTAGAGATGTTAGGACAGGGGGGGAGACCCAGTACTTC,CSARDVRTGGETQYF
14,TRBV7-7,TRBJ2-2,.,.,TGTGCCAGCAGCCGACTACTGGGCACCGGGGAGCTGTTTTTT,CASSRLLGTGELFF
13,TRBV20-1,TRBJ1-1,few,.,TGCAGGGTGCCACGCAGGGGAGTCACTGAAGCTTTCTTT,CRVPRRGVTEAFF
15,TRBV4-2,TRBJ2-5,.,.,TGTGCCAGCAGCCAAGAAGGAGCATCGGGCGAGACCCAGTACTTC,CASSQEGASGETQYF
14,TRBV5-1,TRBJ2-1,many,.,TGTGCCAGCAGCTTAGATACCGCCTACAATGAGCAGTTCTTC,CASSLDTAYNEQFF
11,TRBV6-5,TRBJ2-7,.,.,TGTGCCAGCAGTTCCACTAGCGAGCAGTACTTC,CASSSTSEQYF
15,TRBV20-1,TRBJ2-3,few,TRBD1,TGCAGTGCTAGTTACGGACAGGGGGCAACAGATACGCAGTATTTT,CSASYGQGATDTQYF
14,TRBV25-1,TRBJ2-7,few,TRBD1,TGTGCCAGCAGTGAATGGGCAGGGGGCTACGAGCAGTACTTC,CASSEWAGGYEQYF
16,TRBV27,TRBJ1-4,.,.,TGTGCCAGCAGCCCCTTCGTTGCGGATAAGGACGAAAAACTGTTTTTT,CASSPFVADKDEKLFF
15,TRBV5-1,TRBJ2-2,.,TRBD2,TGCGCCAGCAGCTTCCAAGCGGGAGGGCCGGGGGAGCTGTTTTTT,CASSFQAGGPGELFF
15,TRBV6-2/TRBV6-3,TRBJ1-5,.,.,TGTGCCAGCAGTTACCTTTCCGAAGGCAATCAGCCCCAGCATTTT,CASSYLSEGNQPQHF